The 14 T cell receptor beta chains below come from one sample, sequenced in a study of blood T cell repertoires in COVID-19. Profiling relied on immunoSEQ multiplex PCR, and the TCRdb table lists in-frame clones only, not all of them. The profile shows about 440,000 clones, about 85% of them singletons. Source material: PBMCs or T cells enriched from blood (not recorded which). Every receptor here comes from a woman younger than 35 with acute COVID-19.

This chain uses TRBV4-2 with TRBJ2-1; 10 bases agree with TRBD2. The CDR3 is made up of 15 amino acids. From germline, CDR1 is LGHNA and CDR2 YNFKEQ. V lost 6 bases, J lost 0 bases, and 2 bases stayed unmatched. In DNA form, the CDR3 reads TGTGCCAGCAGAGCGGGGGGGAGCTCCTACAATGAGCAGTTCTTC. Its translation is CASRAGGSSYNEQFF.

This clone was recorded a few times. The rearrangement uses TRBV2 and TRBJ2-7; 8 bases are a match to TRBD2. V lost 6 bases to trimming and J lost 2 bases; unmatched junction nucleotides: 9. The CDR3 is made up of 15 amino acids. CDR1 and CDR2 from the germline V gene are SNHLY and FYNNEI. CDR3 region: CASRDWDGGAYEQYF. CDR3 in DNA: TGTGCCAGCAGGGATTGGGACGGGGGGGCCTACGAGCAGTACTTC.

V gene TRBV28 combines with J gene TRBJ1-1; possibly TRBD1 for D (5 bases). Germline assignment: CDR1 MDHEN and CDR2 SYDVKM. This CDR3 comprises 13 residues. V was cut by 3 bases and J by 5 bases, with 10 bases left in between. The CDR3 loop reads CASSFGGDTEAFF. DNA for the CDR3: TGTGCCAGCAGTTTCGGGGGAGATACTGAAGCTTTCTTT.

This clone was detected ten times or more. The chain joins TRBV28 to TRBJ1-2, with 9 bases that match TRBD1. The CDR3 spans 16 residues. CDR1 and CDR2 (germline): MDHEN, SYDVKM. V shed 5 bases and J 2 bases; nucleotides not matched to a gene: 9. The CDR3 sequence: CASSPQPGQGNYGYTF. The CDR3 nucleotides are TGTGCCAGCAGTCCCCAGCCGGGACAGGGAAACTATGGCTACACCTTC.

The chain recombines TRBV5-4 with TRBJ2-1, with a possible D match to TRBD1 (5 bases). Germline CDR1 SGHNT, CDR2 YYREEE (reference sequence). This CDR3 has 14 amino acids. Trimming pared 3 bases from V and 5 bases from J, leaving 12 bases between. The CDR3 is CASSWGVTNNEQFF. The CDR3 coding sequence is TGTGCCAGCAGCTGGGGCGTGACAAACAATGAGCAGTTCTTC.

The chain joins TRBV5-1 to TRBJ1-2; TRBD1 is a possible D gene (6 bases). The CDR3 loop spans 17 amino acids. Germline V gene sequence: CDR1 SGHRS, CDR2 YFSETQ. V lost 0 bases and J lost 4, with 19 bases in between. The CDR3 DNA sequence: TGCGCCAGCAGCTTGGCGGCAGGGGTAATTGATGTCTATGGCTACACCTTC. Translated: CASSLAAGVIDVYGYTF.

This chain's CDR3 is CASSGRDSTDTQYF. DNA of the CDR3: TGTGCCAGCAGCGGGAGGGACAGCACAGATACGCAGTATTTT. The J gene is TRBJ2-3, the V gene TRBV9; D may be TRBD2 (6 bases). V was clipped by 3 bases and J by 0 bases, with 8 bases between them. Germline CDR1 is SGDLS and CDR2 is YYNGEE. CDR3 length: 14 residues.

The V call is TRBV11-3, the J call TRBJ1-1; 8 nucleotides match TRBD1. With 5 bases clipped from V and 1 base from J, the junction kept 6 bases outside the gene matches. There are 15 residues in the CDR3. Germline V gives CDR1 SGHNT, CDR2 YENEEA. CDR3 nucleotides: TGTGCCAGCAGCGCCTCCGGGACAGGGAACACTGAAGCTTTCTTT. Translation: CASSASGTGNTEAFF.

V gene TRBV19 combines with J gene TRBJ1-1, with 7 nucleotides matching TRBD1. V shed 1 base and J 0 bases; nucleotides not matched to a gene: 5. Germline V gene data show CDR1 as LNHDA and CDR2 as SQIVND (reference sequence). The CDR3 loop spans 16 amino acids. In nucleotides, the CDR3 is TGTGCCAGTAGTATAGGAGCAGGGGGTTTGAACACTGAAGCTTTCTTT. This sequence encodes CASSIGAGGLNTEAFF.

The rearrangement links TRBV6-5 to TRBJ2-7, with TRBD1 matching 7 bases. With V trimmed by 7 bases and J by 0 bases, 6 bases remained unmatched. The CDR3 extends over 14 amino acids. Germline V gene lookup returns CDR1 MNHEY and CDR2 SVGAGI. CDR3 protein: CASTTDRNSYEQYF. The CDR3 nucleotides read TGTGCCAGCACCACGGACAGGAACTCCTACGAGCAGTACTTC.

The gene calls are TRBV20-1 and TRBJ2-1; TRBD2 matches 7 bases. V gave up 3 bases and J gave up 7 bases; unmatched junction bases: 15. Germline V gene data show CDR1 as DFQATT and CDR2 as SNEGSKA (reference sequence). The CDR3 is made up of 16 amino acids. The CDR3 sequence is CSASRGLGGSGNEQFF. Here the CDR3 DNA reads TGCAGTGCTAGTAGAGGGTTGGGCGGGAGCGGGAATGAGCAGTTCTTC.

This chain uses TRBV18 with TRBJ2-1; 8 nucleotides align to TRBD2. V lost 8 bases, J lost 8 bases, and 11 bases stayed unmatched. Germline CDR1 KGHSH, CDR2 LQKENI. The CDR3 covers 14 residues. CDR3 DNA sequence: TGTGCCAGCGACCGGGGGACTAGGGGCGATGAGCAGTTCTTC. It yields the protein CASDRGTRGDEQFF.

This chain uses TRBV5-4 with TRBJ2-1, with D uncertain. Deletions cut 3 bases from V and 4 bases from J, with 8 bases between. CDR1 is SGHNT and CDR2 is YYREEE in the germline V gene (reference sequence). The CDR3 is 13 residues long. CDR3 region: CASSSTAYNEQFF. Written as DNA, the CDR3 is TGTGCCAGCAGCTCCACAGCTTACAATGAGCAGTTCTTC.

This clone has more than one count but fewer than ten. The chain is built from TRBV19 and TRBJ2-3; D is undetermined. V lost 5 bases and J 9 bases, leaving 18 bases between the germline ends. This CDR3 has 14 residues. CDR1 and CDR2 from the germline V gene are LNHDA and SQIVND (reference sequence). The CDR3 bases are TGTGCCAGTAGTCCCACCCGGCCAGGCAAGACGCAGTATTTT. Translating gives CASSPTRPGKTQYF.